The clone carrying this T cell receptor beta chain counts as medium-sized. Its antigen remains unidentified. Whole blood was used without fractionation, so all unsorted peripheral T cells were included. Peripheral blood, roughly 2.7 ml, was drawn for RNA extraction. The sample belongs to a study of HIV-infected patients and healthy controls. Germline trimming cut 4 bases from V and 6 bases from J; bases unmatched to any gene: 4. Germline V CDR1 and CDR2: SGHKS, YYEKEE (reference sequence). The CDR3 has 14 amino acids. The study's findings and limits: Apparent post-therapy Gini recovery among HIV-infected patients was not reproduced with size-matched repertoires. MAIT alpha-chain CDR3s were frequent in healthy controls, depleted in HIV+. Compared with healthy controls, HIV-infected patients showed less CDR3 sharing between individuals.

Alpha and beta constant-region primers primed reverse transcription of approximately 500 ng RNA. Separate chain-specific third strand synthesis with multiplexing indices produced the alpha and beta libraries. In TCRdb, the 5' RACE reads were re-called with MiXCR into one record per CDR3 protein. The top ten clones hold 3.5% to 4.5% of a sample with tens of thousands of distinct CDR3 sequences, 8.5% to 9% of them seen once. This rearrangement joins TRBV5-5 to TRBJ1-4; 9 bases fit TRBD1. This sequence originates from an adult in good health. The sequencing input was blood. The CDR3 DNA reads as TGTGCCAGCAGCACCTGGACAGGGGATGAAAAACTGTTTTTT. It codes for CASSTWTGDEKLFF. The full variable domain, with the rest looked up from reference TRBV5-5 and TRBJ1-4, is DAGVTQSPTHLIKTRGQQVTLRCSPISGHKSVSWYQQVLGQGPQFIFQYYEKEERGRGNFPDRFSARQFPNYSSELNVNALLLGDSALYLCASSTWTGDEKLFFGSGTQLSVL.